This T cell receptor (beta chain) is from a study of PD-1 blockade in classical Hodgkin lymphoma. Study overall: It was nivolumab at 3 mg/kg, given intravenously every 2 weeks, that patients received.

Autologous stem cell transplantation was followed by relapse in every patient, and brentuximab vedotin exposure varied. CDR3 size: 15 residues. V shed 0 bases and J shed 5 bases, with 12 bases lying between them. Germline CDR1 SGHAT, CDR2 FQNNGV. TCRdb keeps only in-frame clones here, not all; method: immunoSEQ multiplex PCR. The data show about 94,000 clones, 89% seen once. This specimen was peripheral blood mononuclear cells (PBMCs), taken before the second cycle of nivolumab. This receptor was identified in a human donor with classical Hodgkin lymphoma. V is TRBV11-2 and J is TRBJ2-3, with D possibly TRBD1 on 6 matching bases. The CDR3 sequence is CASSLEGARGDTQYF. The CDR3 DNA reads as TGTGCCAGCAGCTTAGAGGGGGCCAGGGGAGATACGCAGTATTTT.